This T cell receptor (beta chain) was captured by sequencing in a study of T-cell reconstitution after alpha-beta-depleted transplantation in children. Unique molecular identifiers were built into the TCRbeta library. TCRdb re-called the PCR reads with MiXCR, one entry per CDR3 protein. The sample records about 72,000 distinct CDR3 sequences, about 7.3% being singletons. This clonotype was detected many times. The CDR3 sequence is 16 residues long. CDR1 and CDR2 (germline): SGHRS, YFSETQ. Trimming pared 0 bases from V and 8 bases from J, leaving 20 bases between. The chain is built from TRBV5-1 and TRBJ1-2; D possibly corresponds to TRBD1 (5 bases). The origin of this receptor is a human donor who donated a stem cell graft to a child with acute lymphoblastic leukemia. The source was PBMCs from the stem cell graft donor, collected from the stem cell graft. CDR3 amino acids: CASSLAVGAVSRGYTF. The CDR3 DNA reads TGCGCCAGCAGCTTGGCCGTTGGGGCCGTTTCTCGGGGCTACACCTTC. Based on the CDR3 plus reference TRBV5-1 and TRBJ1-2, the full variable domain is KAGVTQTPRYLIKTRGQQVTLSCSPISGHRSVSWYQQTPGQGLQFLFEYFSETQRNKGNFPGRFSGRQFSNSRSEMNVSTLELGDSALYLCASSLAVGAVSRGYTFGSGTRLTVV.